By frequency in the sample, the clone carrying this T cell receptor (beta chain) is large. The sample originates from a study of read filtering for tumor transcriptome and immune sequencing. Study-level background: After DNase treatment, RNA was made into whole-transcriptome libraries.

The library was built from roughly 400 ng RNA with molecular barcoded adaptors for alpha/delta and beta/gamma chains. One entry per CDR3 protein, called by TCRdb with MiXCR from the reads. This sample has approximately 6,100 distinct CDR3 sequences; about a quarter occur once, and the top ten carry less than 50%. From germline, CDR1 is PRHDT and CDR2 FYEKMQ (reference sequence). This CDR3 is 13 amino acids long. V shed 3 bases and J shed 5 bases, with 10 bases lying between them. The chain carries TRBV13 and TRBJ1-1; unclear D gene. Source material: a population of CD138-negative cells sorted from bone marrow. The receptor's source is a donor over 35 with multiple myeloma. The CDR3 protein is CASSLYRGTEAFF. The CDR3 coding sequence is TGTGCCAGCAGCTTGTACAGAGGTACTGAAGCTTTCTTT.